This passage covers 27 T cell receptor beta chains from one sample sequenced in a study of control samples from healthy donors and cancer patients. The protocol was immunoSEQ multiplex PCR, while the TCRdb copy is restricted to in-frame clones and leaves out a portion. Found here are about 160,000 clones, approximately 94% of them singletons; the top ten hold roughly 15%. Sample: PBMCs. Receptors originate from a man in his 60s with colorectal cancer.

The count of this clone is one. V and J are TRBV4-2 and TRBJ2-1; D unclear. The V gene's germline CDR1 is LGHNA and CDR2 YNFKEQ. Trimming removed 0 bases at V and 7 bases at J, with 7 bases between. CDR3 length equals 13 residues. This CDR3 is CASSQDMRNEQFF. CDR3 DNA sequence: TGTGCCAGCAGCCAAGATATGAGGAATGAGCAGTTCTTC.

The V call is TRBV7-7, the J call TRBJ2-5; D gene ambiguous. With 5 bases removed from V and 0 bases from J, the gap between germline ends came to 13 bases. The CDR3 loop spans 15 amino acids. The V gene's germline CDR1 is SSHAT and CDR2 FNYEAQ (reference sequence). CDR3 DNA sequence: TGTGCCAGCAGCCTCCCCGGCGCGGACCAAGAGACCCAGTACTTC. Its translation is CASSLPGADQETQYF. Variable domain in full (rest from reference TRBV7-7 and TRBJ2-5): GAGVSQSPRYKVTKRGQDVTLRCDPISSHATLYWYQQALGQGPEFLTYFNYEAQPDKSGLPSDRFSAERPEGSISTLTIQRTEQRDSAMYRCASSLPGADQETQYFGPGTRLLVL.

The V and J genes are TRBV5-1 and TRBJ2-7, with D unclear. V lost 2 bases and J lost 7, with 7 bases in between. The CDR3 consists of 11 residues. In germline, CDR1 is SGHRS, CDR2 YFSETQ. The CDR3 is CASSLKSEQYF. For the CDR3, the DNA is TGCGCCAGCAGCTTAAAGAGTGAGCAGTACTTC.

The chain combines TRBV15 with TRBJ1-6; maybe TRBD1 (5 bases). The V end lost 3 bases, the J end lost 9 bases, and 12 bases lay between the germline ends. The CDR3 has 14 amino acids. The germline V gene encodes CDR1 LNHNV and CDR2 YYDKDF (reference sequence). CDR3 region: CATSRGQGGSPLHF. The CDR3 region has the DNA TGTGCCACCAGCAGGGGGCAAGGCGGTTCACCCCTCCACTTT.

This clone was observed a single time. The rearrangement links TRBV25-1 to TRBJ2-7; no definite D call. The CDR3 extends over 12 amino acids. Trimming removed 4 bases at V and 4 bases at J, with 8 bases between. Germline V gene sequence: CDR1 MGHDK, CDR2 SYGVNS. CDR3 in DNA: TGTGCCAGCAGTGTCGGCAGGTACGAGCAGTACTTC. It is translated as CASSVGRYEQYF.

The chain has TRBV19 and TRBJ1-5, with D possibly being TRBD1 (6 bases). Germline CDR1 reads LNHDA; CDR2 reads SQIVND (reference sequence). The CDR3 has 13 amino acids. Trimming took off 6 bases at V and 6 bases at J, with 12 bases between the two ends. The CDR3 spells CASREGGGQPQHF. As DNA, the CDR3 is TGTGCCAGTAGAGAGGGAGGGGGTCAGCCCCAGCATTTT.

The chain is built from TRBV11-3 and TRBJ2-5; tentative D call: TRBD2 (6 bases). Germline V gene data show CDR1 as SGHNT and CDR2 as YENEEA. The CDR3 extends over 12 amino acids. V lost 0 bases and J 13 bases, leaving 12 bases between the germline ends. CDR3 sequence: CASSLDGVTRYF. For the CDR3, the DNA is TGTGCCAGCAGCTTAGATGGCGTGACTAGGTACTTC.

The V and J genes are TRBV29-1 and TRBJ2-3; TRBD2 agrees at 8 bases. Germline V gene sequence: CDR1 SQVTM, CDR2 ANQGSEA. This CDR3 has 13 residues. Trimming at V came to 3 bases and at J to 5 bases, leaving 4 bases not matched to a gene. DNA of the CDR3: TGCAGCGTTGAGCCGGGAGGGGGAGATACGCAGTATTTT. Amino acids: CSVEPGGGDTQYF.

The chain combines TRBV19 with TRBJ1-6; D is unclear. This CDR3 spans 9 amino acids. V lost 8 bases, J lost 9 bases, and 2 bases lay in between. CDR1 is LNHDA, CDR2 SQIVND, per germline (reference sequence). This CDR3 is CASRSPLHF. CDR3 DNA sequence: TGTGCCAGTCGTTCACCCCTCCACTTT.

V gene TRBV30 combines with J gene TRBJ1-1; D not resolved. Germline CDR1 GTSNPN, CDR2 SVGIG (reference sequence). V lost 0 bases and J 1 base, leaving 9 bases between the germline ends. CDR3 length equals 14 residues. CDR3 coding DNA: TGTGCCTGGAGTGTGGTCAGCTCGAACACTGAAGCTTTCTTT. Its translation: CAWSVVSSNTEAFF.

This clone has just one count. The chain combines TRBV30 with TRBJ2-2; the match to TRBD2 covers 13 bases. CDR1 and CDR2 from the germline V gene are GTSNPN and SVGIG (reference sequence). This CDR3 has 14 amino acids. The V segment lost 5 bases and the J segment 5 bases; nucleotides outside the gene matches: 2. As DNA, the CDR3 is TGTGCCTGGCAGGGACTAGCGGGGACCGGGGAGCTGTTTTTT. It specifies CAWQGLAGTGELFF.

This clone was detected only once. CDR3 sequence: CASSIRGQGANYGYTF. The CDR3 DNA sequence: TGTGCCAGTAGTATCAGGGGGCAAGGAGCTAACTATGGCTACACCTTC. The V call is TRBV19, the J call TRBJ1-2, with 8 bases lining up with TRBD1. The junction had 6 bases not matched to a gene; V was cut back by 3 bases and J by 0 bases. CDR1 and CDR2 (germline): LNHDA, SQIVND (reference sequence). The CDR3 contains 16 residues. Supplemented by reference TRBV19 and TRBJ1-2, the full variable domain reads DGGITQSPKYLFRKEGQNVTLSCEQNLNHDAMYWYRQDPGQGLRLIYYSQIVNDFQKGDIAEGYSVSREKKESFPLTVTSAQKNPTAFYLCASSIRGQGANYGYTFGSGTRLTVV.

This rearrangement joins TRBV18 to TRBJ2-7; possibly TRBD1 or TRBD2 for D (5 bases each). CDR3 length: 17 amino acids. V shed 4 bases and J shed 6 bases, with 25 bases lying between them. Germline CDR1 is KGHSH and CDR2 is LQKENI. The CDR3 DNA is TGTGCCAGCTCACAAGGGGTTTCCGGGACGGCGCCTGGCGAGCAGTACTTC. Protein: CASSQGVSGTAPGEQYF.

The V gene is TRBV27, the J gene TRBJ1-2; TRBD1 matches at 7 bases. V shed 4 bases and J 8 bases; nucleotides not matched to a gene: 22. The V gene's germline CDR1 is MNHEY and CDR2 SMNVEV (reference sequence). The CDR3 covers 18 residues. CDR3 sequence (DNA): TGTGCCAGCAGTTCATACCAAGAACCCGGGACAGTAGGAGAAGGCTACACCTTC. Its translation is CASSSYQEPGTVGEGYTF.

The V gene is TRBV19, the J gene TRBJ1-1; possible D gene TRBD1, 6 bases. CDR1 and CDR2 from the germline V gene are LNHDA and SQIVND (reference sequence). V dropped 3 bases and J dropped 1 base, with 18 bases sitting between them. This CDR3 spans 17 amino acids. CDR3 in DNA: TGTGCCAGTAGTATGGAGACAGGAGGGGGAGGGAACACTGAAGCTTTCTTT. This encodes CASSMETGGGGNTEAFF.

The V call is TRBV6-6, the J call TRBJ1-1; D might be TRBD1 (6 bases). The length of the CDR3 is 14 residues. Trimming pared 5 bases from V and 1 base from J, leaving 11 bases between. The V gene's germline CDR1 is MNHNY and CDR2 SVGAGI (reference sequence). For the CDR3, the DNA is TGTGCCAGCAGTCCACAGGGCCAGAACACTGAAGCTTTCTTT. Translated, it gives CASSPQGQNTEAFF.

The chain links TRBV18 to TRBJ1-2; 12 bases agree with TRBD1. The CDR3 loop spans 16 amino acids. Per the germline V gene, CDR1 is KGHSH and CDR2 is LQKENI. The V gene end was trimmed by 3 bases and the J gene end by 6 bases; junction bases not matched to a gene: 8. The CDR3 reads CASSPPGQGAWDGYTF. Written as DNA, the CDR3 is TGTGCCAGCTCACCCCCGGGACAGGGGGCTTGGGATGGCTACACCTTC.

The CDR3, as DNA: TGTGCCACCGGGGGGAGGAGACAGGGACCAGATACGCAGTATTTT. Its protein is CATGGRRQGPDTQYF. The chain links TRBV24-1 to TRBJ2-3, with D perhaps TRBD1 (7 bases). Germline lookup yields CDR1 KGHDR and CDR2 SFDVKD. V lost 9 bases, J lost 4 bases, and 19 bases lay in between. This CDR3 region has 15 residues.

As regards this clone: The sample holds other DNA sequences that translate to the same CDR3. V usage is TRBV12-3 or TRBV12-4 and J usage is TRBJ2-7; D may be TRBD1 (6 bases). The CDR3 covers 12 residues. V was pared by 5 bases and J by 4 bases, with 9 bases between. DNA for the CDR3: TGTGCCAGCAGTCCCACAGGGTACGAGCAGTACTTC. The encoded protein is CASSPTGYEQYF.

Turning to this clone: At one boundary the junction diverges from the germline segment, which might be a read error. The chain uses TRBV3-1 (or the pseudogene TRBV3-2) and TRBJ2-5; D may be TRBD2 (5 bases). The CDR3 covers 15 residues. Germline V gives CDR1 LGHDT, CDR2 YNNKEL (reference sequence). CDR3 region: CTSSQAEPGKETQYF. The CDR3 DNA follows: TGTACCAGCAGCCAAGCGGAACCCGGGAAAGAGACCCAGTACTTC.

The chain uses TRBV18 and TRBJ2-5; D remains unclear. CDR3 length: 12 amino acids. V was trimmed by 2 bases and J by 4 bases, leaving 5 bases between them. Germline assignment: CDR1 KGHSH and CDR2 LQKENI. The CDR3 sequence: CASSPLRETQYF. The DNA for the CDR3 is TGTGCCAGCTCACCATTGCGAGAGACCCAGTACTTC.

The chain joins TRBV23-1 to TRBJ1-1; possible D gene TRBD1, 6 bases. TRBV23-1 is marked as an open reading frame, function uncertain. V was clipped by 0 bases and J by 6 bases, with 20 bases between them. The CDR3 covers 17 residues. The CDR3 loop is CASSQSGGHREDPEAFF. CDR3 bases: TGCGCCAGCAGTCAATCCGGAGGGCACAGGGAGGATCCTGAAGCTTTCTTT.

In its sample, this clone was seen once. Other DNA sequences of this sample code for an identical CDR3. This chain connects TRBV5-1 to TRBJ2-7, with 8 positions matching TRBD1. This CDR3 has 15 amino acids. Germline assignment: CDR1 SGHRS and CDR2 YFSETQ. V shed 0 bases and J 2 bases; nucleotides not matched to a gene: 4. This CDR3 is CASSLASGGPYEQYF. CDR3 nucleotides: TGCGCCAGCAGCTTGGCCTCAGGGGGCCCCTACGAGCAGTACTTC.

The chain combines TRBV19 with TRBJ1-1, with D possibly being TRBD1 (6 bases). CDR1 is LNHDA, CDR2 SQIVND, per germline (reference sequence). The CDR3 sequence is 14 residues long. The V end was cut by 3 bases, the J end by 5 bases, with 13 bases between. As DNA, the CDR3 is TGTGCCAGTAGTATTATAGGGGGTGGGACTGAAGCTTTCTTT. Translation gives CASSIIGGGTEAFF.

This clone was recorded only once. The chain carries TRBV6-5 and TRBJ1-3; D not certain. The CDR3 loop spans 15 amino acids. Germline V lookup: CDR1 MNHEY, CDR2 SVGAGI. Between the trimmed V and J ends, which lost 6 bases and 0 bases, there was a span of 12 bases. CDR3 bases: TGTGCCAGCAGCCTCACTCAGAGCTCTGGAAACACCATATATTTT. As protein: CASSLTQSSGNTIYF.

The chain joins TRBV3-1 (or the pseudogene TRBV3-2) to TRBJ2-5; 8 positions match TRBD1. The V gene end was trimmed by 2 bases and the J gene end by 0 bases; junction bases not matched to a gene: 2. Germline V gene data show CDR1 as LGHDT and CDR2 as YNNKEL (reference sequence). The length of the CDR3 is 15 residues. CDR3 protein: CASSQPTGDQETQYF. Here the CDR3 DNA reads TGTGCCAGCAGCCAACCGACAGGGGACCAAGAGACCCAGTACTTC.

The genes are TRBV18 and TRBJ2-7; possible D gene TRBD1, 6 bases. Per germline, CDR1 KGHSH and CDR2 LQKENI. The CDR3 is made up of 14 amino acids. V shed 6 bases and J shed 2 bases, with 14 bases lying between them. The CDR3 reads CASSYGQRAYEQYF. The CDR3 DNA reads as TGTGCCAGCTCCTACGGACAGCGAGCCTACGAGCAGTACTTC. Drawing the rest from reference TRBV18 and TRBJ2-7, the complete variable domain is NAGVMQNPRHLVRRRGQEARLRCSPMKGHSHVYWYRQLPEEGLKFMVYLQKENIIDESGMPKERFSAEFPKEGPSILRIQQVVRGDSAAYFCASSYGQRAYEQYFGPGTRLTVT.